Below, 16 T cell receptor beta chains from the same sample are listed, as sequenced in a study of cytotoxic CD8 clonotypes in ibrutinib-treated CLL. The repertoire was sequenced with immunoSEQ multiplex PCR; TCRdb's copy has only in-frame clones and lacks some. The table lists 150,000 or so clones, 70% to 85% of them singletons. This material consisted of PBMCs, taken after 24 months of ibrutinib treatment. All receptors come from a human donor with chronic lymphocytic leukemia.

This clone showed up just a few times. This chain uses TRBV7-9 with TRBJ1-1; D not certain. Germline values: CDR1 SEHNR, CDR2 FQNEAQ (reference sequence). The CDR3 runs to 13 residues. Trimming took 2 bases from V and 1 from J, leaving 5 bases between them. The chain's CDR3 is CASSLRSNTEAFF. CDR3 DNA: TGTGCCAGCAGCTTAAGGTCGAACACTGAAGCTTTCTTT. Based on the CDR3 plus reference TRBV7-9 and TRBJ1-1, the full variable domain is DTGVSQNPRHKITKRGQNVTFRCDPISEHNRLYWYRQTLGQGPEFLTYFQNEAQLEKSRLLSDRFSAERPKGSFSTLEIQRTEQGDSAMYLCASSLRSNTEAFFGQGTRLTVV.

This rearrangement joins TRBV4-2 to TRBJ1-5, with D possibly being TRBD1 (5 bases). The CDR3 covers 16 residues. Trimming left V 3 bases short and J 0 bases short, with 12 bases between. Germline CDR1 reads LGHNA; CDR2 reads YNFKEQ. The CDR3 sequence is CASSQGGLYSNQPQHF. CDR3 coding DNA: TGTGCCAGCAGCCAGGGGGGTCTATATAGCAATCAGCCCCAGCATTTT.

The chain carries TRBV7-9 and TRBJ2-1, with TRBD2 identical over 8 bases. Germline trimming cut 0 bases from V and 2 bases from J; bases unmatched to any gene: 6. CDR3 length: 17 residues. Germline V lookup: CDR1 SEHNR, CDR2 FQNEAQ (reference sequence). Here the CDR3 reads CASSLAGGAGTYNEQFF. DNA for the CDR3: TGTGCCAGCAGCTTAGCCGGGGGGGCAGGCACCTACAATGAGCAGTTCTTC.

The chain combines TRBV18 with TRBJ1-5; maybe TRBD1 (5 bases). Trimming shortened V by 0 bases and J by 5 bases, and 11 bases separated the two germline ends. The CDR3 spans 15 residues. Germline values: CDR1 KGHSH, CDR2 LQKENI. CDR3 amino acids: CASSPPGPEDQPQHF. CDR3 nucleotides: TGTGCCAGCTCACCACCGGGACCGGAGGATCAGCCCCAGCATTTT.

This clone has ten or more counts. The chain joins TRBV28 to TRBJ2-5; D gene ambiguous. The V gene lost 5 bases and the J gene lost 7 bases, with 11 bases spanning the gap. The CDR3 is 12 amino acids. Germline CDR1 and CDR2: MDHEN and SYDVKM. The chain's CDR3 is CASSPPIGTQYF. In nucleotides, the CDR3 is TGTGCCAGCAGTCCTCCCATTGGGACCCAGTACTTC.

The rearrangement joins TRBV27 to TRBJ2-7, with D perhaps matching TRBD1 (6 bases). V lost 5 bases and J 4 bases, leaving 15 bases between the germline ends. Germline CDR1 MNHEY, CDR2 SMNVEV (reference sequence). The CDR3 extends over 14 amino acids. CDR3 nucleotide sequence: TGTGCCAGCAGTCCGTCCCTAGGACAGTACGAGCAGTACTTC. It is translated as CASSPSLGQYEQYF.

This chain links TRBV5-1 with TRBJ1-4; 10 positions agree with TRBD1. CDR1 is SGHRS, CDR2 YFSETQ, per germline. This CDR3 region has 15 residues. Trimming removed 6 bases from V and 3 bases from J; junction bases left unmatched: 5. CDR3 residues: CASTRQGASNEKLFF. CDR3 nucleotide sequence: TGCGCCAGCACACGACAGGGGGCTTCTAATGAAAAACTGTTTTTT.

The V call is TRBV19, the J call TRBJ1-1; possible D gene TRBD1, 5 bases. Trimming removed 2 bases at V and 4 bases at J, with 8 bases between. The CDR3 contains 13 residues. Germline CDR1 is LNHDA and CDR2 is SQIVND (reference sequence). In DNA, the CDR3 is TGTGCCAGTAGTATATGGGGGAGCACTGAAGCTTTCTTT. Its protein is CASSIWGSTEAFF.

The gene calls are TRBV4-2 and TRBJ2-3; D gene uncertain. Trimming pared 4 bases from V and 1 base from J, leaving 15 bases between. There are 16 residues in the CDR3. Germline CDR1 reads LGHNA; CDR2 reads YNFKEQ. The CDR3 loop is CASSPRVAGGTDTQYF. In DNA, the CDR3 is TGTGCCAGCAGCCCCCGGGTAGCTGGGGGCACAGATACGCAGTATTTT.

Written as DNA, the CDR3 is TGTGCCAGCAGGGACAGGATCTATGGCTACACCTTC. Translated: CASRDRIYGYTF. The rearrangement links TRBV6-5 to TRBJ1-2; TRBD1 matches at 7 bases. There are 12 residues in the CDR3. After removal of 6 bases from V and 4 bases from J, the junction contained 2 bases not matched to a gene. Germline CDR1 is MNHEY and CDR2 is SVGAGI.

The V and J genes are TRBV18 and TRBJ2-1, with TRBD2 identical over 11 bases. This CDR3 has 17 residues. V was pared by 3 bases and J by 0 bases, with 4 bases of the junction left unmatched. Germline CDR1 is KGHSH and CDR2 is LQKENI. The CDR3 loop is CASSPRLAGSSYNEQFF. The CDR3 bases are TGTGCCAGCTCACCCAGACTAGCGGGGAGCTCCTACAATGAGCAGTTCTTC.

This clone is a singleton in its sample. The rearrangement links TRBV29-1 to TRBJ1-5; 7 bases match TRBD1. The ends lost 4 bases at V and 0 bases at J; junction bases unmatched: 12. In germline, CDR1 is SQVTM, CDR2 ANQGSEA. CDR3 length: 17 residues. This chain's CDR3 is CSVVFGQDKYSNQPQHF. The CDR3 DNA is TGCAGCGTTGTATTTGGACAGGACAAATATAGCAATCAGCCCCAGCATTTT.

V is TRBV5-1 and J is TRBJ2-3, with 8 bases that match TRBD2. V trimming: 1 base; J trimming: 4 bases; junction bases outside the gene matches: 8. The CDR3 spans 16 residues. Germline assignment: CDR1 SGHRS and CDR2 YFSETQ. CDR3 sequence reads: CASSLPVSGSPDTQYF. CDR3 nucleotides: TGCGCCAGCAGCTTGCCGGTGAGCGGGAGCCCAGATACGCAGTATTTT.

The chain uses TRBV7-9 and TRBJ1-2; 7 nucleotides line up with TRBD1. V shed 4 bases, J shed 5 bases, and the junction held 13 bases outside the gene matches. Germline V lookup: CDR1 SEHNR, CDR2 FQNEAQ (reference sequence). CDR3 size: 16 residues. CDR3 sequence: CASSSRTQTGLYGYTF. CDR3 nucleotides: TGTGCCAGCAGCTCAAGGACTCAGACAGGGTTATATGGCTACACCTTC.

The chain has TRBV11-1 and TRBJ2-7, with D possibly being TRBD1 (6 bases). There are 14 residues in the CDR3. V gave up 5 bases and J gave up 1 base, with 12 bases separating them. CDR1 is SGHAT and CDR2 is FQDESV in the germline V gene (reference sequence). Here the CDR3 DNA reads TGTGCCAGCAGCCGCCTCGGACAGTCCTACGAGCAGTACTTC. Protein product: CASSRLGQSYEQYF. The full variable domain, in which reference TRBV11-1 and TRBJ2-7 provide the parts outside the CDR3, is EAEVAQSPRYKITEKSQAVAFWCDPISGHATLYWYRQILGQGPELLVQFQDESVVDDSQLPKDRFSAERLKGVDSTLKIQPAELGDSAMYLCASSRLGQSYEQYFGPGTRLTVT.

CDR3 region: CAISQAGGLNIQYF. The CDR3 DNA sequence: TGTGCCATCAGTCAAGCGGGGGGGCTAAACATTCAGTACTTC. The J gene is TRBJ2-4, the V gene TRBV10-3, with 10 bases aligning to TRBD2. The CDR3 runs 14 residues. The junction had 4 bases not matched to a gene; V was cut back by 5 bases and J by 6 bases. CDR1 is ENHRY, CDR2 SYGVKD, per germline.